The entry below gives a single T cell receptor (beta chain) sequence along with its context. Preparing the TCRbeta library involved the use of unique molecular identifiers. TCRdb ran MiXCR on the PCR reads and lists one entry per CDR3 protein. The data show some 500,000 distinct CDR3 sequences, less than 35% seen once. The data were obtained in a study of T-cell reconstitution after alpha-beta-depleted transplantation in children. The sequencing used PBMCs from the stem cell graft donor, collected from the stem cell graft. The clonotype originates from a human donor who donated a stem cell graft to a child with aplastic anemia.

The CDR3 nucleotides read TGTGCCAGCCCCGGTGGGGACCGGGGGGGGACCCAGTACTTC. Translating gives CASPGGDRGGTQYF. The J gene is TRBJ2-5, the V gene TRBV21-1; TRBD1 is the table's D call and was not checked against the DNA. TRBV21-1 is a pseudogene. CDR3 length equals 14 residues.